The entry below describes one T cell receptor (beta chain). The read finishes 3 residues shy of the CDR3 end, and the germline J gene is used to complete it. This entry belongs to a study of T cells in women clearing cervical HPV infection. The CDR3 sequence is 14 residues long. Germline CDR1 reads PRHDT; CDR2 reads FYEKMQ (reference sequence). The V gene end was trimmed by 4 bases and the J gene end by 4 bases; junction bases not matched to a gene: 5. Sequencing was performed with immunoSEQ multiplex PCR; in TCRdb, only in-frame clones are kept and a portion is missing. Its clone listing holds fewer than 35,000 clones.

The receptor was derived from a woman between 18 and 69 years old with a cervical HPV16 infection that either progressed to CIN3+ or cleared (not recorded which). The V and J genes are TRBV13 and TRBJ2-7; the match to TRBD1 covers 9 bases. Material for sequencing was blood buffy coat. The CDR3 reads CASSSRDREYEQYF. The CDR3 bases that were read are TGTGCCAGCAGCTCCCGGGACAGGGAGTACGAG.